These T cell receptor beta chains were read from a single sample in a study of cytotoxic CD8 clonotypes in ibrutinib-treated CLL. Sequenced by immunoSEQ multiplex PCR; TCRdb stores in-frame clones only, minus some. This table holds hundreds of thousands of clones, 70% found once. The sequencing here drew on PBMCs, taken after 24 months of ibrutinib treatment. These receptors originate from a human donor with chronic lymphocytic leukemia. The CDR3 runs from the conserved cysteine through the conserved F or W. D genes are given only for firm matches. Clone size is not always given. Where it is, it says once, few, many or a class for expanded clones.

v_gene	d_gene	abundance	j_gene	CDR3aa	CDR3nt
TRBV6-1	NA	NA	TRBJ1-5	CASSERYNSNQPQHF	TGTGCCAGCAGTGAACGGTACAATAGCAATCAGCCCCAGCATTTT
TRBV29-1	NA	NA	TRBJ2-2	CSVSDRNTGELFF	TGCAGCGTTTCCGACCGGAACACCGGGGAGCTGTTTTTT
TRBV29-1	TRBD2	NA	TRBJ2-3	CSVGKTSGPTDTQYF	TGCAGCGTTGGGAAGACTAGCGGACCTACAGATACGCAGTATTTT
TRBV5-1	NA	NA	TRBJ2-7	CASSPQGHQGVSSYEQYF	TGCGCCAGCAGCCCTCAGGGCCACCAGGGCGTTAGCTCCTACGAGCAGTACTTC
TRBV7-8	NA	few	TRBJ2-7	CASSPPNFPGEQYF	TGTGCCAGCAGCCCCCCCAATTTCCCGGGCGAGCAGTACTTC
TRBV5-1	NA	NA	TRBJ2-5	CASSSGVQETQYF	TGCGCCAGCAGCTCGGGAGTGCAAGAGACCCAGTACTTC
TRBV5-5	TRBD2	NA	TRBJ2-5	CASNSPLAGQETQYF	TGTGCCAGCAACTCTCCACTAGCGGGGCAAGAGACCCAGTACTTC
TRBV4-2	NA	NA	TRBJ1-5	CASSQDPTDYSNQPQHF	TGTGCCAGCAGCCAAGATCCTACAGATTATAGCAATCAGCCCCAGCATTTT
TRBV29-1	NA	NA	TRBJ2-5	CSVKGFETQYF	TGCAGCGTTAAAGGTTTCGAGACCCAGTACTTC
TRBV7-6	TRBD2	NA	TRBJ2-7	CASSPEWEGSSYEQYF	TGTGCCAGCAGCCCCGAGTGGGAGGGGAGCTCCTACGAGCAGTACTTC
TRBV7-2	NA	NA	TRBJ2-5	CASSFSGSQETQYF	TGTGCCAGCAGCTTTAGCGGCAGTCAAGAGACCCAGTACTTC
TRBV19	NA	NA	TRBJ1-2	CATQEYGYTF	TGTGCCACACAAGAGTATGGCTACACCTTC
TRBV9	NA	NA	TRBJ2-7	CASSVAEFGYEQYF	TGTGCCAGCAGCGTAGCCGAATTTGGGTACGAGCAGTACTTC
TRBV27	NA	NA	TRBJ2-7	CASSFPGGRDEQYF	TGTGCCAGCAGTTTCCCTGGGGGCAGGGACGAGCAGTACTTC
TRBV29-1	NA	once	TRBJ1-1	CSVETPGGEAFF	TGCAGCGTTGAAACCCCAGGAGGTGAAGCTTTCTTT
TRBV11-2	NA	NA	TRBJ2-5	CASSPQGGKGETQYF	TGTGCCAGCAGCCCCCAGGGCGGGAAGGGGGAGACCCAGTACTTC
TRBV20-1	NA	once	TRBJ2-2	CSAGNTGELFF	TGCAGTGCTGGGAACACCGGGGAGCTGTTTTTT
TRBV7-9	NA	NA	TRBJ2-1	CASYDSPVYNEQFF	TGTGCCAGCTACGACAGTCCAGTTTACAATGAGCAGTTCTTC
TRBV30	NA	NA	TRBJ1-2	CAWSRTGPNGYTF	TGTGCCTGGAGCCGAACAGGGCCGAATGGCTACACCTTC
TRBV7-2	TRBD2	once	TRBJ2-3	CASSSILFLAGADTQYF	TGTGCCAGCAGCTCTATACTGTTTCTAGCGGGAGCTGATACGCAGTATTTT
TRBV30	TRBD1	NA	TRBJ2-7	CAWSPSNRGEQYF	TGTGCCTGGTCCCCCTCCAACAGGGGAGAACAGTACTTC
TRBV19	NA	NA	TRBJ1-2	CASSIDTGLYGYTF	TGTGCCAGTAGTATAGATACAGGACTCTATGGCTACACCTTC
TRBV7-9	TRBD2	NA	TRBJ2-6	CASSLAVGGLLTGANVLTF	TGTGCCAGCAGCTTAGCGGTGGGAGGGTTGTTGACTGGGGCCAACGTCCTGACTTTC
TRBV9	TRBD1	few	TRBJ2-4	CASSEGGQGNIQYF	TGTGCCAGCAGCGAGGGCGGACAGGGAAACATTCAGTACTTC
TRBV10-3	NA	NA	TRBJ1-5	CAITGQPQHF	TGTGCCATCACGGGTCAGCCCCAGCATTTT
TRBV11-3	NA	NA	TRBJ2-1	CASSPGSGPYNEQFF	TGTGCCAGCAGCCCGGGGAGCGGGCCTTACAATGAGCAGTTCTTC
TRBV28	TRBD1	NA	TRBJ2-7	CASSSPGQGIHEQYF	TGTGCCAGCAGTTCCCCGGGACAGGGTATCCACGAGCAGTACTTC
TRBV5-1	TRBD1	NA	TRBJ2-1	CASSSGGSSSYNEQFF	TGCGCCAGCAGCTCAGGGGGATCGAGCTCCTACAATGAGCAGTTCTTC